These 13 T cell receptor beta chains share one sample of origin, sequenced in a study of post-analysis software for immune sequencing data. Study results and limitations: Several TRBV segments, TRBV5-6, TRBV5-1 and TRBV20-1 among them, were found more frequent in patients than controls.

Every TCR beta cDNA library bore unique molecular identifiers. MiXCR, run by TCRdb on the PCR reads, gives a single entry per CDR3 protein. The sample records roughly 400,000 distinct CDR3 sequences, 30% to 45% being singletons. Their antigens remain unidentified. Sequencing was carried out using blood. These receptors all stem from a girl aged 2 to 10 with multiple sclerosis.

This rearrangement joins TRBV12-3 or TRBV12-4 to TRBJ2-7; 11 nucleotides match TRBD2. This CDR3 is built from 15 residues. The V and J ends lost 4 bases and 4 bases, in that order; junction bases with no gene match: 6. The CDR3 region is CASSSPGLADYEQYF. The CDR3 coding sequence is TGTGCCAGCAGTTCTCCGGGACTAGCGGATTACGAGCAGTACTTC.

This clonotype turned up a few times. CDR3 residues: CSVPQGAYEQYF. The CDR3 coding sequence is TGCAGTGTTCCACAGGGGGCATACGAGCAGTACTTC. V and J are TRBV20-1 and TRBJ2-7, with 9 bases lining up with TRBD1. CDR1 is DFQATT, CDR2 SNEGSKA, per germline (reference sequence). This CDR3 contains 12 residues. The ends lost 7 bases at V and 4 bases at J; junction bases unmatched: 5.

Only a few counts were recorded for this clonotype. V usage is TRBV12-3 or TRBV12-4 and J usage is TRBJ2-3; D unclear. V was shortened by 3 bases and J by 10 bases, with 11 bases between the two germline ends. The CDR3 is made up of 12 amino acids. The DNA of the CDR3 is TGTGCCAGCAGTTTTTGGGCAGGTCCGCAGTATTTT. This codes for CASSFWAGPQYF.

The table lists this clonotype with a count of one. The V and J genes are TRBV12-3 or TRBV12-4 and TRBJ1-1; the match to TRBD1 covers 9 bases. CDR3 length: 17 residues. Trimming cost V 6 bases and J 4 bases; bases outside gene matches: 15. The CDR3 DNA reads TGTGCCAGCAGCCAGAAAATTACAGGGGGCAGGGGCACTGAAGCTTTCTTT. The encoded protein is CASSQKITGGRGTEAFF.

This clonotype was observed a few times. The chain has TRBV6-5 and TRBJ1-5; tentatively, D is TRBD1 (6 bases). The CDR3 loop spans 13 amino acids. Germline CDR1 MNHEY, CDR2 SVGAGI. The V and J ends lost 6 bases and 7 bases respectively, with 13 bases between them. The CDR3 protein is CASSRQVHQPQHF. CDR3 nucleotide sequence: TGTGCCAGCAGCCGACAGGTTCACCAGCCCCAGCATTTT.

The J gene is TRBJ2-7, the V gene TRBV3-1, with D possibly being TRBD2 (6 bases). Trimming removed 1 base from V and 7 bases from J, with 14 bases in between. Germline V CDR1 and CDR2: LGHDT, YNNKEL (reference sequence). This CDR3 has 14 residues. The CDR3 reads CASSQGGTGREQYF. CDR3 coding DNA: TGTGCCAGCAGCCAAGGGGGGACTGGTAGAGAGCAGTACTTC.

This chain connects TRBV19 to TRBJ2-3; possible D gene TRBD2, 5 bases. This CDR3 has 15 amino acids. Trimming removed 8 bases from V and 3 bases from J, with 18 bases in between. Germline lookup yields CDR1 LNHDA and CDR2 SQIVND (reference sequence). DNA for the CDR3: TGTGCCAGTCTTCGTCAAGGGAGTGGAACAGATACGCAGTATTTT. Protein sequence: CASLRQGSGTDTQYF. Looking up the rest from reference TRBV19 and TRBJ2-3 gives the full variable domain: DGGITQSPKYLFRKEGQNVTLSCEQNLNHDAMYWYRQDPGQGLRLIYYSQIVNDFQKGDIAEGYSVSREKKESFPLTVTSAQKNPTAFYLCASLRQGSGTDTQYFGPGTRLTVL.

J is TRBJ2-1 and V is TRBV24-1; TRBD2 agrees at 14 bases. Trimming took 3 bases from V and 1 from J; bases not matched to a gene: 7. The germline V gene encodes CDR1 KGHDR and CDR2 SFDVKD. This CDR3 contains 19 residues. The CDR3 sequence is CATSDPGLAGDKSYNEQFF. CDR3 sequence (DNA): TGTGCCACCAGTGATCCGGGACTAGCGGGGGATAAATCCTACAATGAGCAGTTCTTC.

This clonotype has just a few counts. This rearrangement joins TRBV11-2 to TRBJ2-1, with 8 bases fitting TRBD2. The CDR3 has 19 residues. Germline-derived CDR1 and CDR2 are SGHAT and FQNNGV. The junction had 14 bases not matched to a gene; V was cut back by 4 bases and J by 0 bases. The CDR3 DNA reads TGTGCCAGCAGCTCATATCCCAAAAGCGGGAGAGACTCCTACAATGAGCAGTTCTTC. Translation gives CASSSYPKSGRDSYNEQFF.

The chain joins TRBV5-1 to TRBJ1-5; D uncertain. The V gene lost 5 bases and the J gene lost 0 bases, with 12 bases spanning the gap. The CDR3 extends over 15 amino acids. CDR1 and CDR2 (germline): SGHRS, YFSETQ. The CDR3: CASSVGTSSNQPQHF. The DNA of the CDR3 is TGCGCCAGCAGTGTGGGCACCAGTAGCAATCAGCCCCAGCATTTT.

This CDR3 is CASSPVGLYLWDTQYF. The CDR3 coding sequence is TGTGCCAGCAGTCCCGTGGGGCTTTATTTGTGGGATACGCAGTATTTT. The genes are TRBV14 and TRBJ2-3; D might be TRBD1 (5 bases). The CDR3 has 16 amino acids. V was cut by 6 bases and J by 6 bases, with 22 bases left in between. CDR1 is SGHDN, CDR2 FVKESK, per germline.

This clonotype has a count of ten or more. The chain combines TRBV7-2 with TRBJ1-6; no reliable D call. Germline CDR1 SGHTA, CDR2 FQGNSA. V was cut by 5 bases and J by 4 bases, with 15 bases left in between. The CDR3 is 16 residues long. CDR3 loop: CASSPIDTSYNSPLHF. In DNA, the CDR3 is TGTGCCAGCAGCCCCATAGATACAAGTTATAATTCACCCCTCCACTTT.

The chain combines TRBV24-1 with TRBJ2-4, with D tentatively TRBD1 or TRBD2 (6 bases each). Germline V CDR1 and CDR2: KGHDR, SFDVKD. The V and J ends lost 5 bases and 13 bases respectively, with 23 bases between them. This CDR3 comprises 15 residues. The CDR3 reads CATSGADSPWREQYF. The CDR3 DNA reads TGTGCCACCAGTGGGGCGGACAGCCCCTGGAGGGAGCAGTACTTC.